The 10 T cell receptor beta chains below come from one sample, sequenced in a study of cytomegalovirus exposure and HLA in healthy donors (dated by TCRdb to 2017 to 2019). Library preparation was by the immunoSEQ multiplex PCR assay. For the multiplex PCR, a mixture combining 60 forward primers for TCR Vbeta segments and 13 reverse primers for TCR Jbeta segments was used. Drawn from immuneACCESS, this table holds only the in-frame rearrangements with V and J called that TCRdb kept. Clones are partly lost; checked studies trace under half to an unresolved V gene and leave the rest unexplained. This sample comprises 150,000 to 200,000 clones, roughly 84% of them detected only once. Jointly, the top ten make up approximately 0.25% of the sample. Sequencing was carried out using PBMCs. The receptor set was obtained from a boy between 10 and 17 years old in good health and CMV-seronegative.

The chain joins TRBV6-5 to TRBJ2-2, with D perhaps TRBD2 (6 bases). V lost 7 bases to trimming and J lost 6 bases, with 18 bases between them. The CDR3 sequence is 15 residues long. CDR1 and CDR2 from the germline V gene are MNHEY and SVGAGI. The DNA of the CDR3 is TGTGCCAGCACTTCCGGGACTTACTTTCCCGGGGAGCTGTTTTTT. The encoded protein is CASTSGTYFPGELFF.

The V call is TRBV28, the J call TRBJ1-2; D is possibly TRBD1 (5 bases). This CDR3 is 13 amino acids long. V was cut by 1 base and J by 5 bases, with 8 bases left in between. Germline V gene sequence: CDR1 MDHEN, CDR2 SYDVKM. Written as DNA, the CDR3 is TGTGCCAGCAGTTTATATAGGGGATATGGCTACACCTTC. It specifies CASSLYRGYGYTF.

The gene calls are TRBV9 and TRBJ1-6; 7 bases match TRBD1. Germline CDR1 reads SGDLS; CDR2 reads YYNGEE. This CDR3 contains 15 residues. With 3 bases clipped from V and 7 bases from J, the junction kept 7 bases outside the gene matches. The CDR3 coding sequence is TGTGCCAGCAGCGGACCAGGGGGTGGGAATTCACCCCTCCACTTT. Its translation: CASSGPGGGNSPLHF.

This chain connects TRBV7-9 to TRBJ2-5, with TRBD2 matching over 13 bases. The J segment lost 0 bases and the V segment lost 6 bases, leaving 1 base of the junction unmatched. CDR1 is SEHNR and CDR2 is FQNEAQ in the germline V gene (reference sequence). The CDR3 is 15 residues long. The CDR3: CASRGLAGNQETQYF. CDR3 coding DNA: TGTGCCAGCAGGGGACTAGCGGGGAACCAAGAGACCCAGTACTTC.

This clone was seen more than once but under ten times. The chain joins TRBV10-3 to TRBJ1-5; D not resolved. The CDR3 is made up of 13 amino acids. V was trimmed by 4 bases and J by 11 bases, leaving 15 bases between them. Per germline, CDR1 ENHRY and CDR2 SYGVKD. CDR3 nucleotides: TGTGCCATCAGTGCCTACGCTGGTCGGGCCCAGCATTTT. It is translated as CAISAYAGRAQHF.

The rearrangement uses TRBV5-1 and TRBJ2-3; D is possibly TRBD2 (6 bases). Germline V gene lookup returns CDR1 SGHRS and CDR2 YFSETQ. V was pared by 5 bases and J by 3 bases, with 16 bases between. CDR3 length equals 15 residues. In DNA form, the CDR3 reads TGCGCCAGCAGTTCCTCGGGACTCGAGACAGATACGCAGTATTTT. Translated, it gives CASSSSGLETDTQYF.

The CDR3 is CASSHKQGEANEKLFF. CDR3 in DNA: TGTGCCAGCAGCCATAAACAGGGGGAGGCTAATGAAAAACTGTTTTTT. The rearrangement uses TRBV7-2 and TRBJ1-4, with TRBD1 matching over 8 bases. V was pared by 5 bases and J by 3 bases, with 8 bases of the junction left unmatched. CDR1 and CDR2 (germline): SGHTA, FQGNSA. The CDR3 consists of 16 residues.

The count of this clone is one. The chain is built from TRBV7-8 and TRBJ2-2; D uncertain. Germline V gene sequence: CDR1 SGHVS, CDR2 FQNEAQ. The germline V and J ends were trimmed by 6 bases and 4 bases, with 6 bases remaining between them. The CDR3 totals 12 residues. The CDR3 sequence: CASRLLTGELFF. CDR3 bases: TGTGCCAGCAGACTACTCACCGGGGAGCTGTTTTTT. The full variable domain, with the rest looked up from reference TRBV7-8 and TRBJ2-2, is GAGVSQSPRYKVAKRGQDVALRCDPISGHVSLFWYQQALGQGPEFLTYFQNEAQLDKSGLPSDRFFAERPEGSVSTLKIQRTQQEDSAVYLCASRLLTGELFFGEGSRLTVL.

The V gene is TRBV19, the J gene TRBJ1-1, with 9 nucleotides matching TRBD1. The CDR3 consists of 15 residues. Germline V lookup: CDR1 LNHDA, CDR2 SQIVND (reference sequence). V shed 4 bases, J shed 6 bases, and the junction held 9 bases outside the gene matches. CDR3 DNA: TGTGCCAGTAGTACCGGGGGACAGGGTCGCGCTGAAGCTTTCTTT. This encodes CASSTGGQGRAEAFF.

The chain carries TRBV5-1 and TRBJ2-3, with 8 positions matching TRBD1. The junction had 10 bases not matched to a gene; V was cut back by 4 bases and J by 6 bases. The CDR3 has 15 residues. Germline CDR1 is SGHRS and CDR2 is YFSETQ. The CDR3 bases are TGCGCCAGCAGCCAGGACAGGGCGGTAGTTGATACGCAGTATTTT. Protein product: CASSQDRAVVDTQYF.